This T cell receptor beta chain was found in a study of T cell clones after liver transplantation. Study-level background: Third-party-reactive TCRbeta sequences from pre-transplant mixed lymphocyte reactions served as antigen-independent comparators. Blood was drawn pre-transplant, before withdrawal, and after full or failed withdrawal. Tolerant meant at least one year fully off immunosuppression without liver enzymes above twice normal.

The CDR3 sequence is 16 residues long. CDR1 and CDR2 from the germline V gene are SGHRS and YFSETQ. V was cut by 4 bases and J by 1 base, with 17 bases left in between. Some clones are missing from TCRdb's copy, which holds only in-frame ones; the method was immunoSEQ multiplex PCR. The table includes some 80,000 clones, roughly 85% detected once. The receptor comes from a human patient who received a liver transplant. Some T cells may have originated in the graft donor. The sequencing used CD4+ T cells from blood, collected just over 45 months after liver transplant. The chain is built from TRBV5-1 and TRBJ2-5; D tentatively fits TRBD1 or TRBD2 (5 bases each). CDR3 in amino acids: CASSRGWDPRQETQYF. CDR3 sequence (DNA): TGCGCCAGCAGCAGGGGATGGGACCCCCGCCAAGAGACCCAGTACTTC.